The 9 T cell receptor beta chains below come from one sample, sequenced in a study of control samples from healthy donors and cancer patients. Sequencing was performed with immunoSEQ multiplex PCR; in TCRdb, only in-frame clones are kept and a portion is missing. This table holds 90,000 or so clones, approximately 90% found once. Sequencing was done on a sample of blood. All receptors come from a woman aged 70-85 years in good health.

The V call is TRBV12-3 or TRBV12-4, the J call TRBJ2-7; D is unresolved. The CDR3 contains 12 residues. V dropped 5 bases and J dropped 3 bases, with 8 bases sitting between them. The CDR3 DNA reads TGTGCCAGCAGTCCCTCAGACTACGAGCAGTACTTC. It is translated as CASSPSDYEQYF.

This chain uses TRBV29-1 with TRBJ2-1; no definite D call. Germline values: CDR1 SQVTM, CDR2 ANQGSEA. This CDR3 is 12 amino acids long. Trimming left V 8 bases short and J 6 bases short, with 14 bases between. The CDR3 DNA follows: TGCAGCTTCAGACGGGTGGGCAATGAGCAGTTCTTC. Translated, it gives CSFRRVGNEQFF.

The CDR3 nucleotides are TGTGCCAGCAGCTGGGACAGGACTAAGACCCAGTACTTC. Residues: CASSWDRTKTQYF. V is TRBV5-6 and J is TRBJ2-5, with 8 bases identical to TRBD1. The germline gives CDR1 SGHDT, CDR2 YYEEEE. This CDR3 is 13 amino acids long. Losses at the gene ends were 3 bases for V and 6 bases for J; bases not matched to a gene: 4.

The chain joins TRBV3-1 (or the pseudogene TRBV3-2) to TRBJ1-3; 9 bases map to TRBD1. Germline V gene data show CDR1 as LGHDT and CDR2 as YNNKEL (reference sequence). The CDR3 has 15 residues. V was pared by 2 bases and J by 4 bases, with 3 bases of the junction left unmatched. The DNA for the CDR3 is TGTGCCAGCAGCCAACCCACAGGGGGCGGAAACACCATATATTTT. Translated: CASSQPTGGGNTIYF.

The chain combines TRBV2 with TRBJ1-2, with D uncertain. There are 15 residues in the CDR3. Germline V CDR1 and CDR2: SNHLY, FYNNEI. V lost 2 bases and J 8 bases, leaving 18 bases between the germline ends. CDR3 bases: TGTGCCAGCAGTGAAAGTTCGGCAGGAATTATCGGCTACACCTTC. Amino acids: CASSESSAGIIGYTF.

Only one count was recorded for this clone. Here the CDR3 reads CASSKFTSGNYNEQFF. CDR3 bases: TGTGCCAGCAGTAAATTCACTAGCGGGAACTACAATGAGCAGTTCTTC. This chain links TRBV27 with TRBJ2-1, with 10 bases identical to TRBD2. The V and J ends lost 5 bases and 3 bases, in that order; junction bases with no gene match: 7. Germline-derived CDR1 and CDR2 are MNHEY and SMNVEV (reference sequence). The CDR3 length is 16 residues.

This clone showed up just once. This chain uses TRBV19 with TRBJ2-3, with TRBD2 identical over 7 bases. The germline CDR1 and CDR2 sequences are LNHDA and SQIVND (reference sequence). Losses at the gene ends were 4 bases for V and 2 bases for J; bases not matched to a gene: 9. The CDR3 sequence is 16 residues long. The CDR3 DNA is TGTGCCAGTAGTACCGCCCCCGGGACTACCACAGATACGCAGTATTTT. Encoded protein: CASSTAPGTTTDTQYF.

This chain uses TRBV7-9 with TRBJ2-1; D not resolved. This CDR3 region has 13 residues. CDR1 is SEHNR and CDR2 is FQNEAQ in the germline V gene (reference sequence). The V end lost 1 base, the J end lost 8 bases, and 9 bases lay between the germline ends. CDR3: CASSLENWDEQFF. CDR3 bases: TGTGCCAGCAGCTTAGAAAATTGGGATGAGCAGTTCTTC.

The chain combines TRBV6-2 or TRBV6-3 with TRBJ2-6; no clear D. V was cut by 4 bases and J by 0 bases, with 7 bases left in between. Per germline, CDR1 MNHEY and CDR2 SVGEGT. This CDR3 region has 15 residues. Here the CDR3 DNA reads TGTGCCAGCAGTTCCTCTTACTCTGGGGCCAACGTCCTGACTTTC. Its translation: CASSSSYSGANVLTF.